These 30 T cell receptor beta chains originate from one sample sequenced in a study of Graves' ophthalmopathy and Graves' hyperthyroidism. Investigators amplified TCR beta CDR3 regions from RNA transcripts. HTBI primers were employed in first-round RT-PCR, then a second-round multiplex PCR followed. TCRdb reprocessed the multiplex PCR reads via MiXCR and lists one record per CDR3 protein. Of around 400,000 distinct CDR3 sequences listed, approximately 20% are singletons. The sequenced sample was peripheral blood. The receptors originated from a woman in her late teens or twenties with Graves' ophthalmopathy.

The chain links TRBV6-1 to TRBJ2-5; the match to TRBD1 covers 8 bases. The CDR3 consists of 12 residues. V shed 6 bases, J shed 7 bases, and the junction held 4 bases outside the gene matches. Germline V gene data show CDR1 as MNHNS and CDR2 as SASEGT. Written as DNA, the CDR3 is TGTGCCAGCAGGCAACAGGGGGGGACCCAGTACTTC. Translation: CASRQQGGTQYF.

In DNA form, the CDR3 reads TGTGCCAGCAGCCCGATGAGGGACTATGGCTACACCTTC. It yields the protein CASSPMRDYGYTF. The chain has TRBV6-1 and TRBJ1-2; D gene unclear. V lost 6 bases and J 3 bases, leaving 11 bases between the germline ends. Per germline, CDR1 MNHNS and CDR2 SASEGT. The CDR3 is 13 residues long.

The rearrangement uses TRBV6-2 or TRBV6-3 and TRBJ2-2; D is uncertain. This CDR3 region has 14 residues. CDR1 and CDR2 (germline): MNHEY, SVGEGT. Between the trimmed V and J ends, which lost 6 bases and 1 base, there was a span of 9 bases. The CDR3 region is CASSPGENTGELFF. CDR3 nucleotides: TGTGCCAGCAGCCCGGGCGAGAACACCGGGGAGCTGTTTTTT.

This clonotype showed up just once. The chain recombines TRBV7-2 with TRBJ2-5, with D unclear. CDR1 SGHTA and CDR2 FQGNSA come from the germline V gene. This CDR3 comprises 13 residues. V was trimmed by 0 bases and J by 9 bases, leaving 11 bases between them. The CDR3 DNA sequence: TGTGCCAGCAGCTTAGCGACTTTGCTAGCCCAGTACTTC. It translates to CASSLATLLAQYF.

The sample holds many counts of this clonotype. The rearrangement links TRBV12-3 or TRBV12-4 to TRBJ1-1, with D hard to call. There are 13 residues in the CDR3. V lost 7 bases to trimming and J lost 3 bases, with 12 bases between them. The CDR3 DNA is TGTGCCAGCAAACCCGACTGGCACACTGAAGCTTTCTTT. The encoded protein is CASKPDWHTEAFF.

In this sample, this clonotype turned up many times. The V and J genes are TRBV5-8 and TRBJ2-2, with D possibly being TRBD2 (5 bases). CDR3 size: 15 residues. The V end lost 1 base, the J end lost 7 bases, and 14 bases lay between the germline ends. The V gene's germline CDR1 is SGHTS and CDR2 YDEGEE. In DNA, the CDR3 is TGTGCCAGCAGCTTGAGAACGTTTGGGAGCGGGGAGCTGTTTTTT. Its protein product is CASSLRTFGSGELFF.

This clonotype was counted at least ten times. J is TRBJ2-7 and V is TRBV20-1; TRBD1 might be the D (6 bases). The CDR3 length is 12 residues. Per germline, CDR1 DFQATT and CDR2 SNEGSKA (reference sequence). The V gene lost 2 bases and the J gene lost 4 bases, with 9 bases spanning the gap. The CDR3, as DNA: TGCAGTGCTAGAACTACAGGGTACGAGCAGTACTTC. It specifies CSARTTGYEQYF.

The rearrangement joins TRBV12-3 or TRBV12-4 to TRBJ1-2, with D tentatively TRBD1 (5 bases). The CDR3 is 15 amino acids. V was trimmed by 5 bases and J by 2 bases, leaving 15 bases between them. DNA of the CDR3: TGTGCCAGCAGTCCCAACCGGGGCGACAACTATGGCTACACCTTC. As protein: CASSPNRGDNYGYTF.

Ten or more counts support this clonotype. The chain is built from TRBV6-1 and TRBJ2-5, with D hard to call. The CDR3 length is 11 residues. The germline V and J ends were trimmed by 6 bases and 5 bases, with 7 bases remaining between them. CDR1 is MNHNS and CDR2 is SASEGT in the germline V gene. In DNA form, the CDR3 reads TGTGCCAGCAGCCGGATGGAGACCCAGTACTTC. Translating it yields CASSRMETQYF.

At least ten counts were recorded for this clonotype. V is TRBV18 and J is TRBJ2-7; D may be TRBD2 (5 bases). V lost 2 bases to trimming and J lost 2 bases, with 10 bases between them. The CDR3 runs to 14 residues. Germline V lookup: CDR1 KGHSH, CDR2 LQKENI. The CDR3 sequence: CASSPAGGAYEQYF. The DNA of the CDR3 is TGTGCCAGCTCACCAGCGGGTGGCGCCTACGAGCAGTACTTC.

This clonotype has ten or more counts. The J gene is TRBJ2-6, the V gene TRBV6-2 or TRBV6-3; 8 nucleotides agree with TRBD1. V gave up 2 bases and J gave up 0 bases; unmatched junction bases: 12. From germline, CDR1 is MNHEY and CDR2 SVGEGT. CDR3 length equals 20 residues. CDR3 nucleotides: TGTGCCAGCAGTTACGGTATCGGGGGACAGGTTATCTCTGGGGCCAACGTCCTGACTTTC. Protein sequence: CASSYGIGGQVISGANVLTF.

Many counts were recorded for this clonotype. CDR3 protein: CAWRGQVVGPQHF. In DNA, the CDR3 is TGTGCCTGGAGAGGTCAGGTGGTGGGTCCCCAGCATTTT. The chain has TRBV30 and TRBJ1-5; D is unresolved. This CDR3 contains 13 residues. From germline, CDR1 is GTSNPN and CDR2 SVGIG (reference sequence). V was pared by 3 bases and J by 10 bases, with 16 bases between.

This clonotype was seen many times. The chain carries TRBV28 and TRBJ1-5, with 7 bases fitting TRBD1. V trimming: 2 bases; J trimming: 5 bases; junction bases outside the gene matches: 9. There are 16 residues in the CDR3. Germline CDR1 is MDHEN and CDR2 is SYDVKM. The CDR3 is CASSLEGRGVHQPQHF. CDR3 in DNA: TGTGCCAGCAGTTTAGAGGGCAGGGGGGTCCATCAGCCCCAGCATTTT.

This clonotype was detected once. The genes are TRBV12-3 or TRBV12-4 and TRBJ2-7; unclear D gene. Trimming removed 6 bases from V and 2 bases from J, with 11 bases in between. This CDR3 is 13 amino acids long. The CDR3 DNA reads TGTGCCAGCAGCCTAAATGTGCCCTACGAGCAGTACTTC. It translates to CASSLNVPYEQYF.

This clonotype came up a few times. The V and J genes are TRBV6-1 and TRBJ2-7, with 7 bases that match TRBD1. This CDR3 has 13 amino acids. The germline CDR1 and CDR2 sequences are MNHNS and SASEGT. The trim removed 5 bases at V and 6 bases at J, leaving 7 bases unmatched. CDR3 coding DNA: TGTGCCAGCAGTCGAGGACAGGTTTCCGAGCAGTACTTC. Translated, it gives CASSRGQVSEQYF.

This clonotype came up many times. V and J are TRBV6-5 and TRBJ1-1; D perhaps matches TRBD1 (6 bases). The CDR3 runs 17 residues. Trimming cost V 4 bases and J 5 bases, with 23 bases left between them. Per the germline V gene, CDR1 is MNHEY and CDR2 is SVGAGI. The CDR3 DNA reads as TGTGCCAGCAGTTTGGCCCTCGGGAGGGGGGGAACGACTGAAGCTTTCTTT. It specifies CASSLALGRGGTTEAFF.

This clonotype was recorded many times. The CDR3 loop reads CASSPLQLTQPQHF. The CDR3 nucleotides read TGTGCCAGCAGCCCATTGCAGCTCACACAGCCCCAGCATTTT. This chain uses TRBV28 with TRBJ1-5; no firm D call. The germline V gene has CDR1 MDHEN and CDR2 SYDVKM. V dropped 6 bases and J dropped 7 bases, with 16 bases sitting between them. CDR3 size: 14 residues.

This clonotype was recorded at least ten times. The chain uses TRBV6-5 and TRBJ2-2; TRBD2 aligns across 9 bases. Germline V gene sequence: CDR1 MNHEY, CDR2 SVGAGI. The CDR3 is 14 residues long. Trimming cost V 5 bases and J 10 bases; bases outside gene matches: 8. CDR3 sequence: CASSTRLAVVELFF. The CDR3, as DNA: TGTGCCAGCAGTACTAGACTAGCGGTAGTGGAGCTGTTTTTT.

This clonotype was recorded many times. The rearrangement links TRBV6-5 to TRBJ2-6, with D uncertain. The germline V gene has CDR1 MNHEY and CDR2 SVGAGI. Trimming removed 0 bases at V and 2 bases at J, with 8 bases between. There are 16 residues in the CDR3. The CDR3 DNA reads TGTGCCAGCAGTTACTCCGCGGTCCCTGGGGCCAACGTCCTGACTTTC. Protein: CASSYSAVPGANVLTF.

This clonotype was recorded many times. V and J are TRBV29-1 and TRBJ2-7, with 10 bases lining up with TRBD2. Losses at the gene ends were 5 bases for V and 6 bases for J; bases not matched to a gene: 7. The CDR3 runs to 13 residues. Germline V gene lookup returns CDR1 SQVTM and CDR2 ANQGSEA. The CDR3 protein is CSVRGTSAGEQYF. The CDR3 DNA reads as TGCAGCGTTCGAGGGACTAGCGCAGGCGAGCAGTACTTC.

The rearrangement links TRBV5-4 to TRBJ1-2, with 9 positions matching TRBD1. Trimming cost V 2 bases and J 2 bases; bases outside gene matches: 10. Germline V gene lookup returns CDR1 SGHNT and CDR2 YYREEE (reference sequence). CDR3 length: 17 amino acids. As DNA, the CDR3 is TGTGCCAGCAGCTTTCGAACTTCAGGACAGGGGAACTATGGCTACACCTTC. Its protein is CASSFRTSGQGNYGYTF.

The chain links TRBV12-3 or TRBV12-4 to TRBJ2-2; D uncertain. The length of the CDR3 is 17 residues. V lost 4 bases and J 0 bases, leaving 15 bases between the germline ends. CDR3 bases: TGTGCCAGCAGTTACCTCCCCTACAGCGCGAACACCGGGGAGCTGTTTTTT. As protein: CASSYLPYSANTGELFF.

This clonotype was seen repeatedly, ten times or more. The chain links TRBV12-3 or TRBV12-4 to TRBJ1-1; D gene ambiguous. CDR3 length: 13 residues. The V gene lost 5 bases and the J gene lost 0 bases, with 7 bases spanning the gap. The DNA for the CDR3 is TGTGCCAGCAGTCCCTACCTGAACACTGAAGCTTTCTTT. Its protein product is CASSPYLNTEAFF.

This clonotype showed up many times. The chain combines TRBV6-1 with TRBJ2-5; weak D call: TRBD1 (5 bases). Trimming removed 0 bases from V and 5 bases from J, with 13 bases in between. Germline V gene sequence: CDR1 MNHNS, CDR2 SASEGT. This CDR3 is built from 15 residues. For the CDR3, the DNA is TGTGCCAGCAGTGAAGCAGCAGGGTCCGTCGAGACCCAGTACTTC. Encoded protein: CASSEAAGSVETQYF.

This clonotype was seen repeatedly, ten times or more. This chain uses TRBV6-2 or TRBV6-3 with TRBJ1-5, with D perhaps TRBD1 (6 bases). V lost 0 bases and J 0 bases, leaving 21 bases between the germline ends. Looked up from germline, CDR1 is MNHEY and CDR2 is SVGEGT. This CDR3 comprises 20 residues. The CDR3 DNA follows: TGTGCCAGCAGTTACTCAGGAAGCGGCAGGGGAGCTTATAGCAATCAGCCCCAGCATTTT. This gives the protein CASSYSGSGRGAYSNQPQHF.

This clonotype occurred a few times. The chain carries TRBV4-2 and TRBJ1-1; no clear D. Looked up from germline, CDR1 is LGHNA and CDR2 is YNFKEQ. V lost 0 bases, J lost 5 bases, and 10 bases lay in between. The length of the CDR3 is 14 residues. The CDR3, as DNA: TGTGCCAGCAGCCAAGAGGCAGCCAGGACTGAAGCTTTCTTT. As protein: CASSQEAARTEAFF.

The genes are TRBV7-8 and TRBJ2-5; D is ambiguous. The CDR3 spans 15 residues. The V gene lost 2 bases and the J gene lost 5 bases, with 15 bases spanning the gap. The germline gives CDR1 SGHVS, CDR2 FQNEAQ. This chain's CDR3 is CASSLPGDLGETQYF. In DNA form, the CDR3 reads TGTGCCAGCAGCTTACCCGGTGACTTGGGTGAGACCCAGTACTTC.

A few counts support this clonotype. One base away lies a much larger clone, so this may be a sequencing read error. Here the CDR3 reads CASSLGWGLYEQYF. The CDR3 DNA follows: TGTGCCAGCAGCTTAGGATGGGGACTCTACGAGCAGTACTTC. The chain joins TRBV7-2 to TRBJ2-7, with D perhaps matching TRBD2 (6 bases). This CDR3 is 14 amino acids long. The germline CDR1 and CDR2 sequences are SGHTA and FQGNSA. V was shortened by 1 base and J by 3 bases, with 10 bases between the two germline ends.

This clonotype was picked up a small number of times. The rearrangement links TRBV11-2 to TRBJ2-7, with unresolved D. There are 15 residues in the CDR3. Germline V gene data show CDR1 as SGHAT and CDR2 as FQNNGV. Trimming took 2 bases from V and 0 from J, leaving 11 bases between them. The CDR3 DNA sequence: TGTGCCAGCAGCTTAAGATCTATAAGCTCCTACGAGCAGTACTTC. It yields the protein CASSLRSISSYEQYF.

This clonotype was observed at least ten times. One base away lies a much larger clone, so this may be a sequencing read error. The gene calls are TRBV6-1 and TRBJ1-1; perhaps TRBD1 as D (6 bases). Germline lookup yields CDR1 MNHNS and CDR2 SASEGT. The CDR3 has 13 residues. CDR3 loop: CASSDRGWTEASF. CDR3 DNA sequence: TGTGCCAGCAGTGACAGGGGATGGACTGAAGCTTCCTTT.